This paragraph reports one TCR beta chain. Sequenced by immunoSEQ multiplex PCR; TCRdb stores in-frame clones only, minus some. The sample holds approximately 400,000 clones, 80% to 95% seen once. Germline V gene data show CDR1 as SGDLS and CDR2 as YYNGEE. The CDR3 extends over 14 amino acids. Trimming cost V 1 base and J 5 bases, with 12 bases left between them. This sample is part of a study of blood T cell repertoires in COVID-19. In the study overall: There were acute and convalescent COVID-19 samples, and they came from the United States, Italy and Spain.

Participant ages covered about 18 to 95 years across approximately 25 US areas. Within the 2 weeks before study entry, each person in the exposed group met a COVID-19 case. The sequencing input was PBMCs or T cells enriched from blood (not recorded which). The chain links TRBV9 to TRBJ2-5; tentative D call: TRBD2 (5 bases). The sequence came from a woman aged 40 to 50 who had been exposed to COVID-19. The CDR3 nucleotides read TGTGCCAGCAGCGTAAGTGTGCGCGGGGAGACCCAGTACTTC. Amino acids: CASSVSVRGETQYF.